A selection of T cell receptor beta chains follows, all from one sample in a study of cytomegalovirus exposure and HLA in healthy donors. The method was immunoSEQ multiplex PCR; TCRdb's version includes in-frame clones alone and lacks a portion of them. The table includes approximately 290,000 clones, 75% to 85% detected once. Sequencing input: PBMCs. The receptors derive from a girl aged 2 to 9 in good health and CMV-seronegative. Both conserved end residues are part of each CDR3. D genes are given only for firm matches. Size is stated for part of the rows, as once, few or many counts, or as a class when the clone is expanded.

cdr3_nt cdr3_aa j_call clone_size v_call d_call
TGTGCCATCAGTGAGTCGAGGACAGCGCTTGCCTTAAACACCATATATTTT CAISESRTALALNTIYF TRBJ1-3 - TRBV10-3 -
TGTGCCAGCAGCTTAGACAGCCAAGAGACCCAGTACTTC CASSLDSQETQYF TRBJ2-5 - TRBV7-2 -
TGTGCCAGCAGTGAAGTGTCTAGCGGAAACTACGAGCAGTACTTC CASSEVSSGNYEQYF TRBJ2-7 - TRBV6-1 TRBD2
TGTGCCAGCAGCCAAGAGGAGACTACCCAAGAGACCCAGTACTTC CASSQEETTQETQYF TRBJ2-5 - TRBV4-2 -
TGTGCCAGTAGTATCGTGGGGGACAGGCGGTCCCGCTATGGCTACACCTTC CASSIVGDRRSRYGYTF TRBJ1-2 - TRBV19 TRBD1
TGTGCCAGCAGCCCCGGACAGGAGTACGAGCAGTACTTC CASSPGQEYEQYF TRBJ2-7 - TRBV7-2 TRBD1
TGTGCCAGCAGTGAATGGGACAGGGGGCGCGAGCAGTACTTC CASSEWDRGREQYF TRBJ2-7 - TRBV25-1 TRBD1
TGTGCCAGCAAAGGACAGGCTACCTCCTACGAGCAGTACTTC CASKGQATSYEQYF TRBJ2-7 - TRBV5-6 TRBD1
TGTGCCTGGAGTGTACGGCTTACCGGGACAGGCGCTTCACCCCTCCACTTT CAWSVRLTGTGASPLHF TRBJ1-6 - TRBV30 TRBD1
TGTGCCAGCGGCAGGAACGATGGCTACACCTTC CASGRNDGYTF TRBJ1-2 - TRBV2 -
TGTGCCAGCAGCCGATACCTCGCGGACACTGAAGCTTTCTTT CASSRYLADTEAFF TRBJ1-1 - TRBV4-2 -
TGTGCCAGCAGTTTTGGGTACAGATACAATGAGCAGTTCTTC CASSFGYRYNEQFF TRBJ2-1 - TRBV28 -
TGTGCCAGTAGTCCCCCTCCACCGGGACTAGCCGGCGGTGAGCAGTTCTTC CASSPPPPGLAGGEQFF TRBJ2-1 - TRBV19 TRBD2
TGTGCCAGCTCGCATAGAGACAGGGGTCGCTCCTACAATGAGCAGTTCTTC CASSHRDRGRSYNEQFF TRBJ2-1 - TRBV18 TRBD1
TGTGCCAGCAGTTTGGGCGGGGTTGGAGAGCAGTACTTC CASSLGGVGEQYF TRBJ2-7 - TRBV27 -
TGTGCCAGCAGCTTAATAGCGGGGGAAAAGTTCTTC CASSLIAGEKFF TRBJ2-1 - TRBV7-3 TRBD2
TGTGCCAGCAGCCGGACAGGGGTGTACACTGAAGCTTTCTTT CASSRTGVYTEAFF TRBJ1-1 - TRBV5-4 TRBD1
TGTGCCAGCAGTCAAGGACAGGCTAGGTACTTC CASSQGQARYF TRBJ2-7 once TRBV27 TRBD1
TGTGCCAGCAGCCAAGCAGGCGGGGGGGCATATGAGCAGTTCTTC CASSQAGGGAYEQFF TRBJ2-1 - TRBV6-1 TRBD2
TGTGCCAGCAGCGGGCCTCCATCCTACAATGAGCAGTTCTTC CASSGPPSYNEQFF TRBJ2-1 - TRBV9 -
TGTGCCAGCAGCCTGACCGGGACAGGGTGGAATGAGCAGTTCTTC CASSLTGTGWNEQFF TRBJ2-1 - TRBV7-9 TRBD1
TGTGCCAGCAGCTTTTCCTACTTCGGGTGGGGAGGCGAGCAGTACTTC CASSFSYFGWGGEQYF TRBJ2-7 once TRBV28 -
TGTTCCAGCAGCCTACGAGAACTCCGTTTTGAGCAGTACTTC CSSSLRELRFEQYF TRBJ2-7 - TRBV7-9 -
TGTGCCAGCAGCTTGACAGGGTCTGGGGCCAACGTCCTGACTTTC CASSLTGSGANVLTF TRBJ2-6 - TRBV7-6 TRBD1
TGTGCCTGGGCTACCCGGGACAGGGGATTCTATTGGTCGGTTGACTATGGCTACACCTTC CAWATRDRGFYWSVDYGYTF TRBJ1-2 - TRBV30 TRBD1
TGCGCCAGCAGCATGGGGACTAGCGGAATCTACGAGCAGTACTTC CASSMGTSGIYEQYF TRBJ2-7 - TRBV5-1 TRBD2
TGCGCCAGCAGCTGGACAGGGGGCGATGAGCAGTTCTTC CASSWTGGDEQFF TRBJ2-1 - TRBV5-1 TRBD1
TGCGCCAGCAGCTACGATCCGGGACAGGGTAACAATGAGCAGTTCTTC CASSYDPGQGNNEQFF TRBJ2-1 - TRBV5-1 TRBD1
TGTGCCAGCAGCCCAAACCTGGGACTAGCGGGAGTTATATTCACAGATACGCAGTATTTT CASSPNLGLAGVIFTDTQYF TRBJ2-3 - TRBV28 TRBD2
TGTGCCTGGAGCCCTTGGGCGGCCTCGAGGGAGGACACGCAGTATTTT CAWSPWAASREDTQYF TRBJ2-3 - TRBV30 -
TGTGCCAGCAGCTTTGGACAGGAAAACATTCAGTACTTC CASSFGQENIQYF TRBJ2-4 - TRBV5-4 TRBD1
TGCGCCAGCAGCTTGGGCACTACCTTGTCCGGGGAGCTGTTTTTT CASSLGTTLSGELFF TRBJ2-2 - TRBV5-1 -
TGCGCCAGCAGCCCAGGACAGCTAAATCAGCCCCAGCATTTT CASSPGQLNQPQHF TRBJ1-5 - TRBV5-1 -
TGCGCCAGCAGCCAACTCGGGGTCAATGAGCAGTTCTTC CASSQLGVNEQFF TRBJ2-1 - TRBV5-1 -
TGCGCCAGCAGCCTCATCTGGAGGGCTCTTATTGCGAGGCCCTATGGCTACACCTTC CASSLIWRALIARPYGYTF TRBJ1-2 - TRBV4-1 -
TGTGCCAGCACCCCCGGTTACTCTGGAAACACCATATATTTT CASTPGYSGNTIYF TRBJ1-3 - TRBV2 -